Below are 3 T cell receptor beta chains sequenced from a single sample in a study of T cells in Graves' hyperthyroidism and ophthalmopathy. Amplification of TCR beta CDR3 regions used RNA as the template. Using the HTBI primer set, a first-round RT-PCR was run on the TCR CDR3. In TCRdb, the multiplex PCR reads were re-called with MiXCR into one record per CDR3 protein. Of nearly 750,000 distinct CDR3 sequences listed, just over 35% are singletons. The specimen was blood. All receptors derive from a woman aged 40 to 50 with Graves' hyperthyroidism.

This clonotype was picked up many times. The chain combines TRBV2 with TRBJ1-5; D is unclear. CDR3 length: 13 residues. Trimming pared 2 bases from V and 5 bases from J, leaving 7 bases between. Germline assignment: CDR1 SNHLY and CDR2 FYNNEI. DNA of the CDR3: TGTGCCAGCAGTGAAACACGAGATCAGCCCCAGCATTTT. Its protein product is CASSETRDQPQHF.

This clonotype appeared once. The conserved phenylalanine or tryptophan is not found at the CDR3 terminus, so this likely reflects a read error. The chain carries TRBV24-1 and TRBJ2-2; 9 bases map to TRBD2. The J segment lost 13 bases and the V segment lost 4 bases, leaving 6 bases of the junction unmatched. The CDR3 is 13 amino acids. The germline CDR1 and CDR2 sequences are KGHDR and SFDVKD. The CDR3 is CATSDPSGGRLFS. Written as DNA, the CDR3 is TGTGCCACCAGTGACCCAAGCGGGGGGCGGCTGTTTTCT.

The chain links TRBV15 to TRBJ2-1; weak D call: TRBD1 (6 bases). CDR1 LNHNV and CDR2 YYDKDF come from the germline V gene (reference sequence). The V end lost 6 bases, the J end lost 1 base, and 19 bases lay between the germline ends. The CDR3 has 17 amino acids. The CDR3 loop reads CATSPDTGTPSYNEQFF. The CDR3 DNA reads TGTGCCACCAGTCCAGATACCGGGACACCGTCCTACAATGAGCAGTTCTTC.